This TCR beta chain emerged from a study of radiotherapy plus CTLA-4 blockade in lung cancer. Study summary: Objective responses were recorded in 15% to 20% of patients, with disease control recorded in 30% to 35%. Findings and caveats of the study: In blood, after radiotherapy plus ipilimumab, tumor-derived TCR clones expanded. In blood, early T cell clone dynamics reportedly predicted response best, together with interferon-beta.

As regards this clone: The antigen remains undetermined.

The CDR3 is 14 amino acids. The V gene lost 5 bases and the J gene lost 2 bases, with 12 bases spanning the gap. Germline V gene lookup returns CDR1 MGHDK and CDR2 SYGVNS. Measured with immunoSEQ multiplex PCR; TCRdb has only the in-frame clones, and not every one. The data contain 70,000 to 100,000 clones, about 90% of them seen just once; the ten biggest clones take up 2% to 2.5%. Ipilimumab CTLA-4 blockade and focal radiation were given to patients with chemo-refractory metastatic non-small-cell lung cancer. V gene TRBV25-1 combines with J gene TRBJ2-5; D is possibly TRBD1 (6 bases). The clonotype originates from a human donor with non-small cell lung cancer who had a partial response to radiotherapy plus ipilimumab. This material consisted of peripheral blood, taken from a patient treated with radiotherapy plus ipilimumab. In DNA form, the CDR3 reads TGTGCCAGCAGTTACACAGGGAATCAAGAGACCCAGTACTTC. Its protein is CASSYTGNQETQYF.